This is a list of T cell receptor beta chains from one sample in a study of T cells in localized non-small cell lung cancer. Produced via immunoSEQ multiplex PCR; TCRdb's table is partial and in-frame only. The data show around 130,000 clones, about 89% seen once. Source: peripheral blood, taken before any cancer treatment. The receptors stem from a female donor aged 60 or older with stage I lung adenocarcinoma. The CDR3 runs from the conserved cysteine through the conserved F or W. A D gene is named only where the DNA matches it firmly. Clone size is given for some rows only: seen once, a few or many times, or a class if the clone is expanded.

cdr3_length: 16
d_call: TRBD1
j_call: TRBJ2-3
v_call: TRBV13
clone_size: NA
cdr3_nt: TGTGCCAGCAGCTCTCGTAGACAGGGGATACGAGATACGCAGTATTTT
cdr3_aa: CASSSRRQGIRDTQYF

cdr3_length: 11
d_call: NA
j_call: TRBJ1-1
v_call: TRBV30
clone_size: NA
cdr3_nt: TGTGCCTGGAGTGTTGAAGAAAGGGCTTTCTTT
cdr3_aa: CAWSVEERAFF

cdr3_length: 15
d_call: NA
j_call: TRBJ2-3
v_call: TRBV4-2
clone_size: NA
cdr3_nt: TGTGCCAGCAGCCAAGGGTACCCTGGCACAGATACGCAGTATTTT
cdr3_aa: CASSQGYPGTDTQYF

cdr3_length: 15
d_call: TRBD2
j_call: TRBJ2-1
v_call: TRBV28
clone_size: NA
cdr3_nt: TGTGCCAGCAGTTTAGGCGGGAGGGCCATAGGAGAGCAGTTCTTC
cdr3_aa: CASSLGGRAIGEQFF

cdr3_length: 17
d_call: TRBD1
j_call: TRBJ2-7
v_call: TRBV5-1
clone_size: NA
cdr3_nt: TGCGCCAGCAGCCCTGCCACCGGGACAGGGAGGCCCTACGAGCAGTACTTC
cdr3_aa: CASSPATGTGRPYEQYF

cdr3_length: 11
d_call: NA
j_call: TRBJ2-3
v_call: TRBV10-1
clone_size: NA
cdr3_nt: TGCGCCAGCAGTGAGAGGAATACGCAGTATTTT
cdr3_aa: CASSERNTQYF

cdr3_length: 13
d_call: TRBD1
j_call: TRBJ2-7
v_call: TRBV27
clone_size: NA
cdr3_nt: TGTGCCAGCAGTACGAGGACAGGAAAAGAGCAGTACTTC
cdr3_aa: CASSTRTGKEQYF

cdr3_length: 15
d_call: NA
j_call: TRBJ2-1
v_call: TRBV7-3
clone_size: NA
cdr3_nt: TGTGCCAGCAGTCAAGGTCGGACCTCCTACAATGAGCAGTTCTTC
cdr3_aa: CASSQGRTSYNEQFF

cdr3_length: 16
d_call: NA
j_call: TRBJ1-3
v_call: TRBV6-6
clone_size: NA
cdr3_nt: TGTGCCAGCAGTCCCTCCGGGACCCTCTCTGGAAACACCATATATTTT
cdr3_aa: CASSPSGTLSGNTIYF

cdr3_length: 16
d_call: TRBD1
j_call: TRBJ2-2
v_call: TRBV9
clone_size: NA
cdr3_nt: TGTGCCAGCAGCGTAGTGGGGCAGGGGGACACCGGGGAGCTGTTTTTT
cdr3_aa: CASSVVGQGDTGELFF

cdr3_length: 12
d_call: NA
j_call: TRBJ2-1
v_call: TRBV5-1
clone_size: NA
cdr3_nt: TGCGCCAGCAGCACTACCGCCAATGAGCAGTTCTTC
cdr3_aa: CASSTTANEQFF

cdr3_length: 13
d_call: TRBD1
j_call: TRBJ1-1
v_call: TRBV10-3
clone_size: NA
cdr3_nt: TGTGCCGGCCGGACAGGGCGGGACACTGAAGCTTTCTTT
cdr3_aa: CAGRTGRDTEAFF

cdr3_length: 16
d_call: NA
j_call: TRBJ1-2
v_call: TRBV13
clone_size: NA
cdr3_nt: TGTGCCAGCAGCTTACCCGCGACAGATCCAGTATATGGCTACACCTTC
cdr3_aa: CASSLPATDPVYGYTF

cdr3_length: 14
d_call: TRBD2
j_call: TRBJ2-1
v_call: TRBV27
clone_size: NA
cdr3_nt: TGTGCCAGCAGTAGCGGGAGGTCCTACAATGAGCAGTTCTTC
cdr3_aa: CASSSGRSYNEQFF

cdr3_length: 13
d_call: NA
j_call: TRBJ2-7
v_call: TRBV7-8
clone_size: NA
cdr3_nt: TGTGCCAGCAGCTCGGTACGAGGGGGGGGGCAGTACTTC
cdr3_aa: CASSSVRGGGQYF

cdr3_length: 15
d_call: NA
j_call: TRBJ1-5
v_call: TRBV19
clone_size: NA
cdr3_nt: TGTGCCAGTAGTCTTCTAGGGCCGGGGAATCAGCCCCAGCATTTT
cdr3_aa: CASSLLGPGNQPQHF

cdr3_length: 16
d_call: TRBD2
j_call: TRBJ2-2
v_call: TRBV7-9
clone_size: NA
cdr3_nt: TGTGCCAGCAGCGTTCGGTCTAGCGGGAACACCGGGGAGCTGTTTTTT
cdr3_aa: CASSVRSSGNTGELFF

cdr3_length: 11
d_call: NA
j_call: TRBJ2-7
v_call: TRBV2
clone_size: NA
cdr3_nt: TGTGCCAGCAGTCCCGTCTACGAGCAGTACTTC
cdr3_aa: CASSPVYEQYF

cdr3_length: 14
d_call: NA
j_call: TRBJ2-6
v_call: TRBV6-5
clone_size: once
cdr3_nt: TGTGCCAGCAGTTACTACTCGGGGGCCAACGTCCTGACTTTC
cdr3_aa: CASSYYSGANVLTF

cdr3_length: 15
d_call: NA
j_call: TRBJ2-7
v_call: TRBV11-2
clone_size: NA
cdr3_nt: TGTGCCAGCGGATCGTACCGGATTCGAGACTACGAGCAGTACTTC
cdr3_aa: CASGSYRIRDYEQYF

cdr3_length: 16
d_call: NA
j_call: TRBJ2-7
v_call: TRBV10-2
clone_size: NA
cdr3_nt: TGCGCCAGCAGCAACCAACTGGCCCCACTAGCCTACGAGCAGTACTTC
cdr3_aa: CASSNQLAPLAYEQYF

cdr3_length: 16
d_call: TRBD2
j_call: TRBJ2-1
v_call: TRBV7-2
clone_size: NA
cdr3_nt: TGTGCCAGCAGCCCCGATCCCGCTAGCGGGAGGTATGAGCAGTTCTTC
cdr3_aa: CASSPDPASGRYEQFF

cdr3_length: 13
d_call: NA
j_call: TRBJ2-2
v_call: TRBV30
clone_size: NA
cdr3_nt: TGTGCCTCACCGGGACCGGAAACCGGGGAGCTGTTTTTT
cdr3_aa: CASPGPETGELFF

cdr3_length: 14
d_call: NA
j_call: TRBJ2-2
v_call: TRBV10-3
clone_size: NA
cdr3_nt: TGTGCCATCAGTGACAGCCCTTACACCGGGGAGCTGTTTTTT
cdr3_aa: CAISDSPYTGELFF

cdr3_length: 13
d_call: NA
j_call: TRBJ2-3
v_call: TRBV19
clone_size: NA
cdr3_nt: TGTGCCAGTAGTCAGGGCAGCACAGATACGCAGTATTTT
cdr3_aa: CASSQGSTDTQYF

cdr3_length: 13
d_call: TRBD1
j_call: TRBJ1-1
v_call: TRBV29-1
clone_size: NA
cdr3_nt: TGCAGCGCACAGGGGAGAGGCGACACTGAAGCTTTCTTT
cdr3_aa: CSAQGRGDTEAFF

cdr3_length: 15
d_call: TRBD2
j_call: TRBJ2-3
v_call: TRBV6-6
clone_size: NA
cdr3_nt: TGTGCCAGCAATCCAAGCGCGGGAGGGTCAGATACGCAGTATTTT
cdr3_aa: CASNPSAGGSDTQYF

cdr3_length: 14
d_call: TRBD2
j_call: TRBJ2-5
v_call: TRBV9
clone_size: NA
cdr3_nt: TGTGCCAGCAGCGCACGGAGCGGGAGTGAGACCCAGTACTTC
cdr3_aa: CASSARSGSETQYF

cdr3_length: 15
d_call: TRBD1
j_call: TRBJ2-2
v_call: TRBV11-2
clone_size: once
cdr3_nt: TGTGCCATTCCGACAGGGGGCGGTGGCACCGGGGAGCTGTTTTTT
cdr3_aa: CAIPTGGGGTGELFF

cdr3_length: 14
d_call: NA
j_call: TRBJ1-1
v_call: TRBV4-1
clone_size: NA
cdr3_nt: TGCGCCAGCAGCCATTTAGCGGCGGGCACTGAAGCTTTCTTT
cdr3_aa: CASSHLAAGTEAFF

cdr3_length: 14
d_call: NA
j_call: TRBJ2-5
v_call: TRBV5-6
clone_size: NA
cdr3_nt: TGTGCCAGCAGCTTGGGGGCCAGCACGCGGACCCAGTACTTC
cdr3_aa: CASSLGASTRTQYF

cdr3_length: 13
d_call: TRBD1
j_call: TRBJ2-7
v_call: TRBV9
clone_size: NA
cdr3_nt: TGTGCCAGCAGCGCGGAGACAGGGGTCGAGCAGTACTTC
cdr3_aa: CASSAETGVEQYF

cdr3_length: 14
d_call: NA
j_call: TRBJ1-5
v_call: TRBV2
clone_size: NA
cdr3_nt: TGTGCCAGCAGTGAATGGGCTCCCAATCAGCCCCAGCATTTT
cdr3_aa: CASSEWAPNQPQHF

cdr3_length: 12
d_call: NA
j_call: TRBJ2-3
v_call: TRBV6-1
clone_size: NA
cdr3_nt: TGTGCCAGCAGCGACTTCGCAGATACGCAGTATTTT
cdr3_aa: CASSDFADTQYF

cdr3_length: 13
d_call: NA
j_call: TRBJ2-3
v_call: TRBV9
clone_size: NA
cdr3_nt: TGTGCCAGCAGCGTTGGCCCGGCAGATACGCAGTATTTT
cdr3_aa: CASSVGPADTQYF